The clone carrying this T cell receptor (beta chain) has just a few counts. This sample is drawn from a study of blood T cells in healthy people across ages. A second PCR, run for about 7 to 12 cycles, used a sample-barcoded 5' primer plus a J-beta primer mix. TCRdb re-derived calls from the 5' RACE reads in MiXCR, one entry per CDR3 protein. The sample shows 1.5 million or so distinct CDR3 sequences, about 45% of them seen only once. Germline V gene data show CDR1 as SGHAT and CDR2 as FQNNGV. The CDR3 loop spans 15 amino acids. The J segment lost 7 bases and the V segment lost 4 bases, leaving 6 bases of the junction unmatched.

Specimen: blood. The chain couples TRBV11-2 to TRBJ1-6, with 8 bases that match TRBD1. The receptor was isolated from a woman aged 18-29 years in good health. DNA of the CDR3: TGTGCCAGCAGCTCTCTTCAGGGGGCGAATTCACCCCTCCACTTT. Protein: CASSSLQGANSPLHF.